This T cell receptor beta chain was obtained from a study of blood T cell repertoires in COVID-19. Study overall: The cDNA or gDNA used as material had been derived from T cells, B-cell-depleted T cells, or PBMCs.

Produced via immunoSEQ multiplex PCR; TCRdb's table is partial and in-frame only. The sample lists around 60,000 clones, approximately 84% seen once, with roughly a sixth in the top ten. Germline V gene lookup returns CDR1 SNHLY and CDR2 FYNNEI. The V end lost 3 bases, the J end lost 5 bases, and 10 bases lay between the germline ends. The CDR3 is 14 residues long. This rearrangement joins TRBV2 to TRBJ1-4; D unclear. The sequence came from a man aged 55 to 70 with COVID-19, enrolled during active disease. Sequencing was carried out using peripheral blood. The CDR3 sequence: CASSDQVKNEKLFF. For the CDR3, the DNA is TGTGCCAGCAGTGACCAGGTGAAGAATGAAAAACTGTTTTTT.